This T cell receptor beta chain emerged from a study of shared clonotypes between healthy human individuals. Overall study findings and caveats: Clonotypes that were shared across several donors made up around 4.6% of naive CD4 clonotypes. Blood was the only sampled material, and tissue repertoires likely differ.

This clone was observed once. Its antigen remains unknown. The data were produced by immunoSEQ multiplex PCR, yet TCRdb's version contains in-frame clones alone and is incomplete. The sample holds under 650,000 clones, 90% to 96% seen once. Trimming removed 5 bases at V and 3 bases at J, with 11 bases between. CDR3 length: 14 amino acids. CDR1 and CDR2 from the germline V gene are MDHEN and SYDVKM. Material for sequencing was naive CD4+ T cells sorted from blood. The subset was: CD45RA+ positively selected. V and J are TRBV28 and TRBJ1-5, with D possibly being TRBD1 (6 bases). The clonotype was recovered from a young woman in good health. Here the CDR3 reads CASSRQVLNQPQHF. As DNA, the CDR3 is TGTGCCAGCAGTCGACAGGTCCTCAATCAGCCCCAGCATTTT. The whole variable domain, remainder taken from reference TRBV28 and TRBJ1-5, is DVKVTQSSRYLVKRTGEKVFLECVQDMDHENMFWYRQDPGLGLRLIYFSYDVKMKEKGDIPEGYSVSREKKERFSLILESASTNQTSMYLCASSRQVLNQPQHFGDGTRLSIL.